These 19 T cell receptor beta chains came from one sample sequenced in a study of neoadjuvant anti-PD-1 for oral cavity cancer. The data were produced by immunoSEQ multiplex PCR, yet TCRdb's version contains in-frame clones alone and is incomplete. The sample carries under 15,000 clones, around 69% recorded once. Sample: PBMCs, taken before nivolumab (anti-PD-1) treatment. The receptors were gathered from a person aged 35-79 years with oral cavity squamous cell carcinoma.

This clone was seen more than once but under ten times. The rearrangement joins TRBV18 to TRBJ1-5; possibly TRBD1 for D (6 bases). The V end was cut by 6 bases, the J end by 1 base, with 13 bases between. The germline V gene has CDR1 KGHSH and CDR2 LQKENI. The CDR3 contains 15 residues. The CDR3 coding sequence is TGTGCCAGCTCCCCAGGGGATCTAAGCAATCAGCCCCAGCATTTT. As protein: CASSPGDLSNQPQHF.

V is TRBV5-1 and J is TRBJ2-1; TRBD2 aligns across 13 bases. Germline CDR1 reads SGHRS; CDR2 reads YFSETQ. J gave up 10 bases and V 6 bases, and 13 bases lay outside the gene matches. The CDR3 contains 16 residues. CDR3 sequence: CASTKLGLAGVEEQFF. CDR3 sequence (DNA): TGCGCCAGCACCAAATTAGGACTAGCGGGAGTGGAGGAGCAGTTCTTC.

This clone was found a few times. The chain joins TRBV28 to TRBJ1-2; TRBD1 matches 10 bases. There are 15 residues in the CDR3. J was trimmed by 5 bases and V by 5 bases; bases with no gene match: 8. Per germline, CDR1 MDHEN and CDR2 SYDVKM. Here the CDR3 reads CASSPPTGGSYGYTF. CDR3 nucleotide sequence: TGTGCCAGCAGTCCCCCGACAGGGGGCTCGTATGGCTACACCTTC.

The V call is TRBV28, the J call TRBJ2-1, with no clear D. Germline-derived CDR1 and CDR2 are MDHEN and SYDVKM. V gave up 5 bases and J gave up 9 bases, with 11 bases separating them. The CDR3 is made up of 12 amino acids. The CDR3 here is CASSPPGGEQFF. The DNA for the CDR3 is TGTGCCAGCAGTCCCCCGGGCGGTGAGCAGTTCTTC.

The CDR3 DNA is TGTGCCAGCAGCTTAGGCCGAGACTGGGCGAGTGGCACTGAAGCTTTCTTT. This sequence encodes CASSLGRDWASGTEAFF. The rearrangement joins TRBV13 to TRBJ1-1; D is unresolved. Germline CDR1 is PRHDT and CDR2 is FYEKMQ (reference sequence). There are 17 residues in the CDR3. Trimming pared 0 bases from V and 4 bases from J, leaving 18 bases between.

The chain combines TRBV6-1 with TRBJ2-7, with 11 nucleotides matching TRBD2. This CDR3 region has 19 residues. Germline CDR1 MNHNS, CDR2 SASEGT. V lost 1 base to trimming and J lost 0 bases; unmatched junction nucleotides: 11. The CDR3 here is CASSEGIAGGQRSSYEQYF. In DNA, the CDR3 is TGTGCCAGCAGTGAAGGAATAGCGGGGGGGCAGAGAAGCTCCTACGAGCAGTACTTC.

This clone came up once. The rearrangement links TRBV9 to TRBJ2-7; 11 bases match TRBD2. Germline V lookup: CDR1 SGDLS, CDR2 YYNGEE. The J segment lost 1 base and the V segment lost 3 bases, leaving 3 bases of the junction unmatched. The CDR3 extends over 15 amino acids. The CDR3 DNA sequence: TGTGCCAGCAGCGCGGGACTAGCGGAATCCTACGAGCAGTACTTC. Translation gives CASSAGLAESYEQYF.

This clone was detected once. The chain carries TRBV7-9 and TRBJ2-3, with TRBD2 matching over 12 bases. This CDR3 is 19 amino acids long. Per the germline V gene, CDR1 is SEHNR and CDR2 is FQNEAQ (reference sequence). Trimming cost V 3 bases and J 0 bases; bases outside gene matches: 10. The chain's CDR3 is CASSFTLAGGASSTDTQYF. DNA of the CDR3: TGTGCCAGCAGCTTTACACTAGCGGGAGGCGCTTCTAGCACAGATACGCAGTATTTT.

This clone was observed a few times. V usage is TRBV12-5 and J usage is TRBJ2-1, with D perhaps TRBD1 (6 bases). V dropped 6 bases and J dropped 0 bases, with 12 bases sitting between them. Looked up from germline, CDR1 is LGHNT and CDR2 is FRNRAP. There are 15 residues in the CDR3. The CDR3 sequence: CASGPGQSSYNEQFF. The DNA for the CDR3 is TGTGCTAGTGGGCCCGGACAGAGCTCCTACAATGAGCAGTTCTTC.

This chain connects TRBV9 to TRBJ1-1, with 11 bases lining up with TRBD1. Germline V gives CDR1 SGDLS, CDR2 YYNGEE. This CDR3 has 14 amino acids. J gave up 5 bases and V 4 bases, and 4 bases lay outside the gene matches. The CDR3 DNA follows: TGTGCCAGCAGCTTCGGGACAGGGGGGACTGAAGCTTTCTTT. It is translated as CASSFGTGGTEAFF.

This clone has just a few counts. The rearrangement joins TRBV10-3 to TRBJ2-7; D uncertain. The CDR3 extends over 13 amino acids. V lost 2 bases, J lost 1 base, and 6 bases lay in between. CDR1 is ENHRY, CDR2 SYGVKD, per germline. In DNA, the CDR3 is TGTGCCATCAGTGAGGACCTTTCCTACGAGCAGTACTTC. Its translation: CAISEDLSYEQYF.

The V gene is TRBV30, the J gene TRBJ1-4, with 9 bases fitting TRBD1. The V and J ends lost 3 bases and 5 bases, in that order; junction bases with no gene match: 4. Germline V lookup: CDR1 GTSNPN, CDR2 SVGIG (reference sequence). This CDR3 spans 14 amino acids. CDR3 sequence: CAWRKTGGNEKLFF. The CDR3 DNA follows: TGTGCCTGGAGGAAGACAGGGGGAAATGAAAAACTGTTTTTT.

The rearrangement joins TRBV18 to TRBJ2-1; the match to TRBD2 covers 13 bases. The CDR3 length is 15 residues. Germline assignment: CDR1 KGHSH and CDR2 LQKENI. After removal of 3 bases from V and 10 bases from J, the junction contained 6 bases not matched to a gene. Here the CDR3 reads CASSPRLAGGGEQFF. CDR3 coding DNA: TGTGCCAGCTCACCCCGACTAGCGGGGGGCGGCGAGCAGTTCTTC.

Comments on this clone: The junction departs from the called germline gene at one end, perhaps through a read error. The J gene is TRBJ2-1, the V gene TRBV7-6; 10 bases map to TRBD1. CDR3 length: 13 amino acids. Germline V gene data show CDR1 as SGHVS and CDR2 as FNYEAQ. CDR3 DNA sequence: TGTGCCAGCAGCTTAGACGGGACAGGGGATTGTATCTTC. Protein product: CASSLDGTGDCIF.

This clone appeared once. CDR3 nucleotides: TGCGCCAGCAGTCTCCGCGCCACTGAAGCTTTCTTT. Translating gives CASSLRATEAFF. This chain uses TRBV10-2 with TRBJ1-1; D remains ambiguous. CDR1 WSHSY and CDR2 SAAADI come from the germline V gene. With 5 bases removed from V and 4 bases from J, the gap between germline ends came to 8 bases. The CDR3 has 12 residues.

This sequence joins TRBV12-5 and TRBJ1-2, with 7 nucleotides matching TRBD1. The trim removed 2 bases at V and 6 bases at J, leaving 3 bases unmatched. This CDR3 has 13 residues. CDR1 LGHNT and CDR2 FRNRAP come from the germline V gene. The CDR3 loop is CASGLLTGNGYTF. The CDR3 DNA is TGTGCTAGTGGTTTGCTGACAGGGAATGGCTACACCTTC.

V and J are TRBV2 and TRBJ2-7; tentatively, D is TRBD1 (6 bases). V was clipped by 6 bases and J by 2 bases, with 8 bases between them. Per germline, CDR1 SNHLY and CDR2 FYNNEI. This CDR3 comprises 12 residues. CDR3 DNA sequence: TGTGCCAGCAGATGGACAGCCTACGAGCAGTACTTC. It is translated as CASRWTAYEQYF.

The chain uses TRBV5-1 and TRBJ1-6, with TRBD1 matching 9 bases. With V trimmed by 3 bases and J by 6 bases, 13 bases remained unmatched. This CDR3 comprises 18 residues. Germline V gives CDR1 SGHRS, CDR2 YFSETQ. CDR3 protein: CASSSVPGTGNSNSPLHF. DNA of the CDR3: TGCGCCAGCAGCTCAGTCCCCGGGACAGGGAATAGTAATTCACCCCTCCACTTT.

This sequence joins TRBV6-1 and TRBJ2-7, with 7 bases identical to TRBD1. This CDR3 is 15 amino acids long. With 7 bases clipped from V and 0 bases from J, the junction kept 9 bases outside the gene matches. The germline V gene has CDR1 MNHNS and CDR2 SASEGT. The CDR3 here is CASNLQGPPSYEQYF. For the CDR3, the DNA is TGTGCCAGCAACCTACAGGGGCCTCCCTCCTACGAGCAGTACTTC.